One sample yielded the 30 T cell receptor beta chains listed below, sequenced in a study of CD8 T cells in ankylosing spondylitis (dated by TCRdb to 2015 to 2018). The library was made by 5' RACE. The reads were generated on an Illumina HiSeq 2500. In-frame beta chains were kept once TCRdb had trimmed the public reads at Q25 with fastp and called clones with MiXCR. CDR3 protein duplicates are merged, each entry listing the most common genes and DNA. A total of 120,000 or so distinct CDR3 sequences appear in this sample, around 15% of them only once. The ten most abundant clones make up almost 3% of the sample. Sequencing was done on a sample of blood, either unsorted or a sorted T cell fraction (not recorded which). All receptors come from a female donor with ankylosing spondylitis or in good health (not recorded which).

This clonotype was found a few times. This sequence joins TRBV6-2 or TRBV6-3 and TRBJ1-1; a possible D gene is TRBD1 (5 bases). Per germline, CDR1 MNHEY and CDR2 SVGEGT. The CDR3 length is 13 residues. V lost 6 bases and J lost 7, with 15 bases in between. The CDR3 reads CASSRMTVSEAFF. The CDR3 DNA reads as TGTGCCAGCAGCCGTATGACAGTAAGTGAAGCTTTCTTT.

The sample holds a few counts of this clonotype. This sequence joins TRBV11-3 and TRBJ2-3, with a weak D call TRBD2 (5 bases). In germline, CDR1 is SGHNT, CDR2 YENEEA. The CDR3 totals 15 residues. V was shortened by 5 bases and J by 1 base, with 13 bases between the two germline ends. In DNA form, the CDR3 reads TGTGCCAGCAGCCTGGAAGCGGATCGCACAGATACGCAGTATTTT. It is translated as CASSLEADRTDTQYF.

The genes are TRBV7-2 and TRBJ1-5, with unresolved D. V shed 5 bases and J shed 9 bases, with 20 bases lying between them. The CDR3 is 15 residues long. The germline V gene encodes CDR1 SGHTA and CDR2 FQGNSA. Written as DNA, the CDR3 is TGTACCAGCAGCGTTATGTTGGGTGGATATGGGCCCCAGCATTTT. Translating gives CTSSVMLGGYGPQHF.

The table lists this clonotype with many counts. The chain is built from TRBV7-2 and TRBJ2-5, with D perhaps TRBD1 (6 bases). Per germline, CDR1 SGHTA and CDR2 FQGNSA. The CDR3 is 14 residues long. Trimming left V 6 bases short and J 2 bases short, with 13 bases between. The CDR3, as DNA: TGTGCCAGCAGTCCCGGGACACTACAAGAGACCCAGTACTTC. It is translated as CASSPGTLQETQYF. The whole variable domain, filled in from reference TRBV7-2 and TRBJ2-5, reads GAGVSQSPSNKVTEKGKDVELRCDPISGHTALYWYRQSLGQGLEFLIYFQGNSAPDKSGLPSDRFSAERTGGSVSTLTIQRTQQEDSAVYLCASSPGTLQETQYFGPGTRLLVL.

Only a few counts were recorded for this clonotype. V gene TRBV6-1 combines with J gene TRBJ1-4; D may be TRBD1 (5 bases). Germline CDR1 and CDR2: MNHNS and SASEGT. Trimming stripped 8 bases from V and 0 bases from J, with 16 bases between. The CDR3 covers 16 residues. CDR3 coding DNA: TGTGCCAGCGGACTAACAGGCTCAACAACTAATGAAAAACTGTTTTTT. It encodes CASGLTGSTTNEKLFF.

This clonotype occurred a few times. CDR3 sequence (DNA): TGTGCCAGCAGTTTAACACTAGCGGGGAGTGGAGAGACCCAGTACTTC. It is translated as CASSLTLAGSGETQYF. V and J are TRBV12-3 or TRBV12-4 and TRBJ2-5, with TRBD2 matching 10 bases. Trimming took 2 bases from V and 4 from J; bases not matched to a gene: 7. The CDR3 loop spans 16 amino acids.

The V call is TRBV5-1, the J call TRBJ2-7, with TRBD1 matching over 8 bases. The junction had 1 base not matched to a gene; V was cut back by 0 bases and J by 2 bases. From germline, CDR1 is SGHRS and CDR2 YFSETQ. CDR3 length equals 14 residues. The CDR3 DNA reads TGCGCCAGCAGCTTGGAGGGACAGGCCTACGAGCAGTACTTC. Translation: CASSLEGQAYEQYF.

This clonotype came up a few times. This rearrangement joins TRBV7-8 to TRBJ1-5; D is unresolved. With 5 bases removed from V and 4 bases from J, the gap between germline ends came to 12 bases. In germline, CDR1 is SGHVS, CDR2 FQNEAQ. The CDR3 covers 14 residues. CDR3 residues: CASSPREMNQPQHF. The CDR3 coding sequence is TGTGCCAGCAGCCCCCGGGAGATGAATCAGCCCCAGCATTTT.

V usage is TRBV7-2 and J usage is TRBJ2-2, with D unclear. Trimming took off 5 bases at V and 5 bases at J, with 15 bases between the two ends. CDR1 and CDR2 (germline): SGHTA, FQGNSA. The CDR3 sequence is 15 residues long. The CDR3 spells CASSLRADFTGELFF. The CDR3 DNA reads as TGTGCCAGCAGCCTCCGGGCCGACTTTACCGGGGAGCTGTTTTTT.

Many counts were recorded for this clonotype. This sequence joins TRBV12-3 or TRBV12-4 and TRBJ2-1; 9 bases are shared with TRBD1. The CDR3 runs 17 residues. V was pared by 6 bases and J by 1 base, with 10 bases of the junction left unmatched. The chain's CDR3 is CASSSLWTGASYNEQFF. The CDR3 coding sequence is TGTGCCAGCAGCTCACTCTGGACAGGGGCTTCCTACAATGAGCAGTTCTTC.

This clonotype appeared a few times. J is TRBJ2-2 and V is TRBV12-3 or TRBV12-4, with 10 positions matching TRBD1. Germline trimming cut 5 bases from V and 0 bases from J; bases unmatched to any gene: 6. This CDR3 region has 17 residues. This chain's CDR3 is CASSTTGGQANTGELFF. As DNA, the CDR3 is TGTGCCAGCAGTACGACAGGGGGCCAAGCGAACACCGGGGAGCTGTTTTTT.

As to this clonotype: At one end the junction does not follow the germline gene, possibly because of a read error. The J gene is TRBJ2-7, the V gene TRBV18, with a weak D call TRBD1 (6 bases). Germline values: CDR1 KGHSH, CDR2 LQKENI. This CDR3 contains 12 residues. CDR3 nucleotides: TGTGCCAGCTCATCCAGGGGAGACGAGCAGCACTTC. Its protein is CASSSRGDEQHF.

This clonotype was observed many times. V gene TRBV10-3 combines with J gene TRBJ1-1, with D possibly being TRBD1 (6 bases). CDR3 length: 13 residues. Trimming stripped 6 bases from V and 0 bases from J, with 8 bases between. Germline-derived CDR1 and CDR2 are ENHRY and SYGVKD. CDR3 region: CAIRQGMNTEAFF. CDR3 nucleotide sequence: TGTGCCATCAGACAGGGTATGAACACTGAAGCTTTCTTT.

At least ten counts were recorded for this clonotype. The chain is built from TRBV12-3 or TRBV12-4 and TRBJ1-2, with D perhaps matching TRBD1 (6 bases). CDR3 length: 14 residues. V lost 6 bases to trimming and J lost 8 bases, with 19 bases between them. The CDR3 protein is CASSPGTNRGGYTF. The CDR3 nucleotides read TGTGCCAGCAGCCCCGGGACAAATAGGGGAGGCTACACCTTC.

V and J are TRBV15 and TRBJ1-4; tentatively, D is TRBD1 (6 bases). The CDR3 is 16 residues long. In germline, CDR1 is LNHNV, CDR2 YYDKDF (reference sequence). Trimming shortened V by 3 bases and J by 0 bases, and 11 bases separated the two germline ends. CDR3: CATSRDSRSTNEKLFF. CDR3 nucleotide sequence: TGTGCCACCAGCAGGGACAGTCGATCAACTAATGAAAAACTGTTTTTT.

This clonotype was seen ten or more times. The chain is built from TRBV6-5 and TRBJ1-2; 7 bases align to TRBD1. The CDR3 runs to 19 residues. The germline V gene has CDR1 MNHEY and CDR2 SVGAGI. V lost 0 bases and J lost 8; bases outside the gene matches: 21. CDR3 sequence (DNA): TGTGCCAGCAGTTACTCGCTAGACCCCCGGGACAGCAACGTCCTGGGCTACACCTTC. This sequence encodes CASSYSLDPRDSNVLGYTF.

This clonotype was found a few times. The rearrangement uses TRBV11-3 and TRBJ2-1; 10 bases align to TRBD1. The CDR3 is 15 residues long. In germline, CDR1 is SGHNT, CDR2 YENEEA. V shed 6 bases, J shed 6 bases, and the junction held 8 bases outside the gene matches. CDR3 in DNA: TGTGCCAGCAGTTTGACAGGGGGCGCAGGCAATGAGCAGTTCTTC. Translated: CASSLTGGAGNEQFF.

This clonotype was detected only a few times. The gene calls are TRBV12-3 or TRBV12-4 and TRBJ2-3, with D possibly matching TRBD1 (7 bases). V lost 8 bases, J lost 5 bases, and 11 bases lay in between. The CDR3 has 12 residues. The CDR3 bases are TGTGCCAGCTCCAGGGGGGAAGATACGCAGTATTTT. Translating gives CASSRGEDTQYF.

This clonotype was seen a handful of times. The genes are TRBV6-2 or TRBV6-3 and TRBJ2-7; TRBD2 aligns across 10 bases. Germline V gene sequence: CDR1 MNHEY, CDR2 SVGEGT. V trimming: 7 bases; J trimming: 2 bases; junction bases outside the gene matches: 8. The CDR3 is 15 amino acids. In nucleotides, the CDR3 is TGTGCCAGCACCTTGGGACTAGCGCGAGCCTACGAGCAGTACTTC. It encodes CASTLGLARAYEQYF.

V usage is TRBV6-5 and J usage is TRBJ1-6; D uncertain. V was trimmed by 0 bases and J by 10 bases, leaving 7 bases between them. The CDR3 sequence is 13 residues long. CDR1 is MNHEY, CDR2 SVGAGI, per germline. CDR3 region: CASSYSLDSPLHF. The CDR3 DNA reads as TGTGCCAGCAGTTACTCCTTGGACTCACCCCTCCACTTT.

Regarding this clonotype: Mismatch with germline at one junction end may stem from a read error. The V call is TRBV12-3 or TRBV12-4, the J call TRBJ1-5; D perhaps matches TRBD1 (5 bases). The CDR3 length is 13 residues. The CDR3 region has the DNA TGTACCAGCAGCCCCCCGGGACGCCAGCCCCAGCATTTT. Its translation is CTSSPPGRQPQHF.

This clonotype was picked up many times. This rearrangement joins TRBV30 to TRBJ2-1, with 7 bases matching TRBD2. V gave up 4 bases and J gave up 6 bases; unmatched junction bases: 6. The CDR3 sequence is 13 residues long. Germline CDR1 and CDR2: GTSNPN and SVGIG (reference sequence). The CDR3 sequence: CAWNGLGLNEQFF. CDR3 nucleotides: TGTGCCTGGAATGGACTAGGCCTCAATGAGCAGTTCTTC.

This rearrangement joins TRBV5-4 to TRBJ2-5; unclear D gene. With 4 bases removed from V and 5 bases from J, the gap between germline ends came to 15 bases. This CDR3 contains 14 residues. CDR1 and CDR2 from the germline V gene are SGHNT and YYREEE (reference sequence). The CDR3 DNA follows: TGTGCCAGCAGCCCTGGCAGCCTCCCCGAGACCCAGTACTTC. Its translation is CASSPGSLPETQYF.

This clonotype has at least ten counts. This sequence joins TRBV7-2 and TRBJ2-7; D is ambiguous. The V end lost 1 base, the J end lost 2 bases, and 12 bases lay between the germline ends. The CDR3 spans 15 residues. Germline CDR1 reads SGHTA; CDR2 reads FQGNSA. The CDR3 nucleotides are TGTGCCAGCAGCTTAGGGTCTACTTATACCTACGAGCAGTACTTC. It yields the protein CASSLGSTYTYEQYF.

The chain employs TRBV5-5 and TRBJ1-1; possible D gene TRBD1, 5 bases. The CDR3 length is 14 residues. V was shortened by 1 base and J by 3 bases, with 10 bases between the two germline ends. Germline CDR1 reads SGHKS; CDR2 reads YYEKEE (reference sequence). As DNA, the CDR3 is TGTGCCAGCAGCTTGATGGGGGGGTACACTGAAGCTTTCTTT. Its protein product is CASSLMGGYTEAFF.

This clonotype was counted between two and nine times. The V call is TRBV23-1, the J call TRBJ1-2; D is uncertain. TRBV23-1 is flagged as an ORF with uncertain function. CDR3 length equals 12 residues. V gave up 0 bases and J gave up 10 bases, with 9 bases separating them. In DNA form, the CDR3 reads TGCGCCAGCAGTCAATCGGTGGGCTTCTACACCTTC. It encodes CASSQSVGFYTF.

In this sample, this clonotype turned up many times. The chain recombines TRBV7-2 with TRBJ2-1; D remains ambiguous. V lost 1 base, J lost 10 bases, and 11 bases lay in between. Per germline, CDR1 SGHTA and CDR2 FQGNSA. CDR3 length: 13 amino acids. The CDR3, as DNA: TGTGCCAGCAGCTTAGTTGAGCGCGGCGAGCAGTTCTTC. This gives the protein CASSLVERGEQFF. Full variable domain (remainder filled in from reference TRBV7-2 and TRBJ2-1): GAGVSQSPSNKVTEKGKDVELRCDPISGHTALYWYRQSLGQGLEFLIYFQGNSAPDKSGLPSDRFSAERTGGSVSTLTIQRTQQEDSAVYLCASSLVERGEQFFGPGTRLTVL.

A remark on this clonotype: Germline is not matched at one junction end, which may reflect a read error. V is TRBV12-3 or TRBV12-4 and J is TRBJ2-7; D is unclear. The CDR3 is 13 amino acids. This CDR3 is CAGSLGVTYEQYF. The DNA for the CDR3 is TGTGCCGGCAGTTTAGGAGTGACCTACGAGCAGTACTTC.

This clonotype was observed many times. V is TRBV4-1 and J is TRBJ2-7; tentative D call: TRBD2 (6 bases). This CDR3 contains 16 residues. Trimming pared 4 bases from V and 4 bases from J, leaving 20 bases between. The V gene's germline CDR1 is MGHRA and CDR2 YSYEKL. The chain's CDR3 is CASSPRGYPLFYEQYF. CDR3 DNA sequence: TGCGCCAGCAGCCCCCGGGGGTACCCCCTCTTTTACGAGCAGTACTTC.

Concerning this clonotype itself: Just one base apart from a much larger clone, this may be a read error. The rearrangement joins TRBV5-1 to TRBJ2-7; 11 nucleotides line up with TRBD2. The V and J ends lost 6 bases and 3 bases, in that order; junction bases with no gene match: 5. Germline V lookup: CDR1 SGHRS, CDR2 YFSETQ. CDR3 length equals 14 residues. CDR3 DNA sequence: TGCGCCAGCACCTTTAGCGGGGGGGTCTACGAGCAGTACTTC. It specifies CASTFSGGVYEQYF.